The 10 T cell receptor beta chains in this list originate from one sample, sequenced in a study of cytomegalovirus exposure and HLA in healthy donors. Sequenced by immunoSEQ multiplex PCR; TCRdb stores in-frame clones only, minus some. The sample carries some 90,000 clones, 96% recorded once. The sample was PBMCs. These receptors all come from a man aged 18 to 30 in good health and CMV-seronegative.

The V and J genes are TRBV5-1 and TRBJ2-7; D unresolved. The V end was cut by 5 bases, the J end by 3 bases, with 18 bases between. The germline CDR1 and CDR2 sequences are SGHRS and YFSETQ. The CDR3 contains 15 residues. The CDR3: CASRPTGQKRYEQYF. DNA of the CDR3: TGCGCCAGCAGGCCGACCGGCCAGAAGCGCTACGAGCAGTACTTC. Full variable domain (outside the CDR3, taken from reference TRBV5-1 and TRBJ2-7): KAGVTQTPRYLIKTRGQQVTLSCSPISGHRSVSWYQQTPGQGLQFLFEYFSETQRNKGNFPGRFSGRQFSNSRSEMNVSTLELGDSALYLCASRPTGQKRYEQYFGPGTRLTVT.

V usage is TRBV7-2 and J usage is TRBJ1-1; possible D gene TRBD1, 5 bases. V lost 1 base and J 11 bases, leaving 11 bases between the germline ends. This CDR3 contains 12 residues. Germline CDR1 SGHTA, CDR2 FQGNSA. The CDR3 coding sequence is TGTGCCAGCAGCTTAGTAGGGGCGAGGGCTTTCTTT. Encoded protein: CASSLVGARAFF.

This clone was seen once. The chain is built from TRBV29-1 and TRBJ1-2; D remains ambiguous. CDR3 length equals 11 residues. With 1 base removed from V and 4 bases from J, the gap between germline ends came to 4 bases. Germline V gene sequence: CDR1 SQVTM, CDR2 ANQGSEA. CDR3 nucleotides: TGCAGCGTTGAAGGGCCCTATGGCTACACCTTC. Its protein is CSVEGPYGYTF.

This clone appeared once. The chain employs TRBV9 and TRBJ2-3; D might be TRBD2 (5 bases). The V gene's germline CDR1 is SGDLS and CDR2 YYNGEE. This CDR3 region has 16 residues. Trimming pared 0 bases from V and 1 base from J, leaving 12 bases between. The CDR3 bases are TGTGCCAGCAGCGTAGGCCCGGGAAGAGGCACAGATACGCAGTATTTT. Its translation: CASSVGPGRGTDTQYF.

The chain links TRBV6-5 to TRBJ1-1; D not certain. The CDR3 is 12 residues long. CDR1 and CDR2 from the germline V gene are MNHEY and SVGAGI. V lost 5 bases to trimming and J lost 1 base, with 5 bases between them. This CDR3 reads CASSRANTEAFF. CDR3 in DNA: TGTGCCAGCAGTCGAGCGAACACTGAAGCTTTCTTT.

The rearrangement uses TRBV25-1 and TRBJ2-2; 7 bases align to TRBD2. CDR1 MGHDK and CDR2 SYGVNS come from the germline V gene. The CDR3 spans 17 residues. V lost 4 bases to trimming and J lost 4 bases; unmatched junction nucleotides: 12. The CDR3 here is CASSGLVKAGFTGELFF. The CDR3 DNA reads as TGTGCCAGCAGTGGGCTTGTCAAAGCGGGGTTCACCGGGGAGCTGTTTTTT.

This rearrangement joins TRBV7-9 to TRBJ2-1, with 8 bases aligning to TRBD2. The CDR3 has 15 residues. Germline values: CDR1 SEHNR, CDR2 FQNEAQ (reference sequence). With 5 bases clipped from V and 8 bases from J, the junction kept 11 bases outside the gene matches. The CDR3 loop reads CASSPAGGRYHEQFF. CDR3 nucleotide sequence: TGTGCCAGCAGCCCGGCGGGCGGGAGGTATCATGAGCAGTTCTTC.

V and J are TRBV19 and TRBJ1-1; tentatively, D is TRBD1 (6 bases). CDR1 LNHDA and CDR2 SQIVND come from the germline V gene (reference sequence). V gave up 5 bases and J gave up 3 bases, with 16 bases separating them. The CDR3 extends over 15 amino acids. Here the CDR3 reads CASSSQGAGDTEAFF. CDR3 DNA: TGTGCCAGTAGTTCGCAGGGAGCAGGGGACACTGAAGCTTTCTTT.

The chain joins TRBV19 to TRBJ1-2; D is uncertain. The V gene's germline CDR1 is LNHDA and CDR2 SQIVND (reference sequence). The ends were cut back, 3 bases at V and 3 bases at J, with 8 bases in the middle. CDR3 length equals 13 residues. CDR3 sequence (DNA): TGTGCCAGTAGTATTGACACCTACTATGGCTACACCTTC. Translated: CASSIDTYYGYTF.

This chain links TRBV6-1 with TRBJ2-2, with 7 positions matching TRBD2. V lost 7 bases to trimming and J lost 3 bases; unmatched junction nucleotides: 8. CDR1 MNHNS and CDR2 SASEGT come from the germline V gene. The CDR3 is 15 amino acids. The CDR3 sequence is CASTWASGDTGELFF. The CDR3 DNA reads TGTGCCAGCACGTGGGCTAGCGGAGACACCGGGGAGCTGTTTTTT.